Presented here are 16 T cell receptor beta chains from one specimen sequenced in a study of CXCR3-negative and CXCR3-positive naive CD8 T cells. The libraries of TRB cDNA were prepared using 5' RACE with UMI labels. After re-calling the 5' RACE reads, TCRdb lists one entry per CDR3 protein, DNA absent. This table lists fewer than 55,000 distinct CDR3 sequences. Sequencing used naive CXCR3- CD8+ T cells from blood. Subset denoted: CD45RO-CCR7+CD27+CD95- naive CD8+ T cells lacking CXCR3 (TNR3-). These receptors all stem from a human donor in good health. Some clones in this sample may be carry-over from other donors' samples.

V and J are TRBV29-1 and TRBJ2-5; the D call of TRBD1 rests on TCRdb alone, since no DNA is present to check it. The CDR3 consists of 13 residues. The germline CDR1 and CDR2 sequences are SQVTM and ANQGSEA. CDR3 amino acids: CSGAGQGGETQYF. Full variable domain (outside the CDR3, taken from reference TRBV29-1 and TRBJ2-5): SAVISQKPSRDICQRGTSLTIQCQVDSQVTMMFWYRQQPGQSLTLIATANQGSEATYESGFVIDKFPISRPNLTFSTLTVSNMSPEDSSIYLCSGAGQGGETQYFGPGTRLLVL.

V usage is TRBV13 and J usage is TRBJ2-7; TCRdb names TRBD2, which stays unverified in the absence of DNA. The CDR3 sequence is 13 residues long. From germline, CDR1 is PRHDT and CDR2 FYEKMQ (reference sequence). CDR3 amino acids: CASSLGVVNEQYF.

The V gene is TRBV6-2 or TRBV6-3, the J gene TRBJ2-7; TCRdb's D gene call, TRBD1, goes unchecked for lack of DNA. This CDR3 contains 15 residues. Germline V CDR1 and CDR2: MNHEY, SVGEGT. This chain's CDR3 is CASSYSVTGVYEQYF.

The V and J genes are TRBV7-6 and TRBJ2-1; with no DNA, the TCRdb D assignment of TRBD1 cannot be verified. CDR1 is SGHVS, CDR2 FNYEAQ, per germline. The CDR3 totals 15 residues. This CDR3 is CASSLEPLSYNEQFF. The entire variable domain, with the rest obtained from reference TRBV7-6 and TRBJ2-1, is as follows: GAGVSQSPRYKVTKRGQDVALRCDPISGHVSLYWYRQALGQGPEFLTYFNYEAQQDKSGLPNDRFSAERPEGSISTLTIQRTEQRDSAMYRCASSLEPLSYNEQFFGPGTRLTVL.

The chain is built from TRBV28 and TRBJ1-1; the D gene TCRdb calls, TRBD1, cannot be checked with no DNA. CDR3 length equals 14 residues. The V gene's germline CDR1 is MDHEN and CDR2 SYDVKM. CDR3 sequence reads: CASRKIDSESEAFF.

The chain is built from TRBV28 and TRBJ2-1. The CDR3 extends over 12 amino acids. CDR1 is MDHEN, CDR2 SYDVKM, per germline. The CDR3 loop reads CASSRKYNEQFF.

The V and J genes are TRBV29-1 and TRBJ2-5; TCRdb names TRBD2, which stays unverified in the absence of DNA. Per germline, CDR1 SQVTM and CDR2 ANQGSEA. The CDR3 has 15 residues. CDR3 amino acids: CSVETSGGVRGTQYF.

The chain is built from TRBV29-1 and TRBJ2-2. This CDR3 has 12 residues. Per germline, CDR1 SQVTM and CDR2 ANQGSEA. Here the CDR3 reads CSVLSATGELFF.

The CDR3 protein is CASSWAQETPTDTQYF. The chain employs TRBV5-1 and TRBJ2-3; TCRdb's D gene call, TRBD1, goes unchecked for lack of DNA. Germline CDR1 is SGHRS and CDR2 is YFSETQ. The CDR3 runs to 16 residues.

This chain uses TRBV27 with TRBJ2-7; TCRdb calls TRBD1, which cannot be checked without DNA. The V gene's germline CDR1 is MNHEY and CDR2 SMNVEV (reference sequence). The CDR3 loop spans 12 amino acids. The CDR3 spells CASLGQLAEQYF.

This chain links TRBV5-1 with TRBJ2-7. CDR1 is SGHRS and CDR2 is YFSETQ in the germline V gene. This CDR3 spans 14 amino acids. This chain's CDR3 is CASTMGTGAYEQYF.

J is TRBJ2-3 and V is TRBV5-6; TCRdb designates TRBD2, a call that cannot be tested without DNA. CDR1 SGHDT and CDR2 YYEEEE come from the germline V gene. CDR3 length: 17 amino acids. CDR3 loop: CASSLAGGWRRTDTQYF.

The chain links TRBV7-9 to TRBJ2-3. CDR3 size: 16 residues. CDR1 is SEHNR, CDR2 FQNEAQ, per germline (reference sequence). The CDR3 region is CASSLVEISFTDTQYF.

The rearrangement uses TRBV28 and TRBJ1-1; TCRdb returns TRBD1, unconfirmable since there is no DNA. Germline V gene lookup returns CDR1 MDHEN and CDR2 SYDVKM. The CDR3 contains 14 residues. The CDR3 protein is CASSWDRGPTEAFF.

This sequence joins TRBV10-3 and TRBJ2-5; TCRdb calls TRBD1, which cannot be checked without DNA. Germline CDR1 is ENHRY and CDR2 is SYGVKD. The length of the CDR3 is 14 residues. This chain's CDR3 is CAISEQDREETQYF.

V and J are TRBV5-5 and TRBJ2-7; TCRdb's D call of TRBD2 is untestable without DNA. This CDR3 has 16 residues. The germline CDR1 and CDR2 sequences are SGHKS and YYEKEE (reference sequence). The CDR3: CASSYHSGIIQNEQYF.